This TCR beta chain was identified in a study of OX40 agonist ivuxolimab in advanced cancers. Overall study results and limits: Nonresponders included some who also had low normalized T-cell clonal expansion.

As for this clone: Its antigen is not known.

The CDR3 totals 17 residues. Method: immunoSEQ multiplex PCR; TCRdb's copy keeps in-frame clones and lacks some. Of around 80,000 clones in the sample, 94% were seen once. The TCR originated in an adult with an advanced solid tumor such as melanoma, head and neck, liver or kidney cancer. Material: CD4+ or CD8+ T cells sorted from blood, obtained in a trial of the OX40 agonist ivuxolimab. The chain combines TRBV12-2 with TRBJ1-1. TRBV12-2 is a pseudogene. The CDR3 sequence is CASRFPESRPMNTEAFF. CDR3 coding DNA: TGTGCAAGTCGCTTCCCCGAGTCCCGGCCGATGAACACTGAAGCTTTCTTT.